This T cell receptor (beta chain) was profiled in a study of cytomegalovirus exposure and HLA in healthy donors. Regarding the study as a whole: TCR beta chain V- and J-gene trimming was linked, in a later analysis, to a missense variant in DCLRE1C.

This CDR3 is built from 16 residues. The germline V and J ends were trimmed by 5 bases and 4 bases, with 19 bases remaining between them. Germline V gene sequence: CDR1 SGHTA, CDR2 FQGNSA. Remarks on this clone: Its specificity is unknown.

The PCR employed 60 Vbeta primers together with 13 Jbeta primers. Profiled with immunoSEQ multiplex PCR; TCRdb holds only in-frame clones, not every one. Of about 190,000 clones detected, roughly 80% appear once; the ten largest clones hold 1.7%. The sequence derives from a young woman in good health and CMV-seronegative. V gene TRBV7-2 combines with J gene TRBJ2-3, with D maybe TRBD1 (6 bases). Sequenced: PBMCs. The CDR3 coding sequence is TGTGCCAGCAGCCCCAGGGGAGCGCCACTCCCAGATACGCAGTATTTT. Its protein product is CASSPRGAPLPDTQYF.